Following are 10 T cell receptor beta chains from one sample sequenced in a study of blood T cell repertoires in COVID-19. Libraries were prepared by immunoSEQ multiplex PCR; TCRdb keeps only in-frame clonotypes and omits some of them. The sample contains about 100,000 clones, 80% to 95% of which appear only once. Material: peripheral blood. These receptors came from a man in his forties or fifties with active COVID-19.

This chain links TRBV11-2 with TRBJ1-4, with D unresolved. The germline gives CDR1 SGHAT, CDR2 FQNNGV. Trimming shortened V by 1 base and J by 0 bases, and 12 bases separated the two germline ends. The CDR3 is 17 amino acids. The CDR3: CASSLAGRFTTNEKLFF. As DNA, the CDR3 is TGTGCCAGCAGCTTAGCCGGCAGGTTCACAACTAATGAAAAACTGTTTTTT.

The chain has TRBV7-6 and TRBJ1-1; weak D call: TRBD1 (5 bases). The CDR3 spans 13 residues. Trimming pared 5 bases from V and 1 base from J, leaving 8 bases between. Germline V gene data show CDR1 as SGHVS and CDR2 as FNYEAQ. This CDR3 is CASSTTGNTEAFF. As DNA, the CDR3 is TGTGCCAGCAGCACTACAGGGAACACTGAAGCTTTCTTT. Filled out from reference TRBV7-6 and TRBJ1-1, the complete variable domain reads GAGVSQSPRYKVTKRGQDVALRCDPISGHVSLYWYRQALGQGPEFLTYFNYEAQQDKSGLPNDRFSAERPEGSISTLTIQRTEQRDSAMYRCASSTTGNTEAFFGQGTRLTVV.

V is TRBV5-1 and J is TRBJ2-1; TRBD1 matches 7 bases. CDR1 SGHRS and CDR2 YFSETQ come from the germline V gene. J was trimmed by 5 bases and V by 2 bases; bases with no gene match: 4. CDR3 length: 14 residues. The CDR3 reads CASSFDRANNEQFF. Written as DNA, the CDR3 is TGCGCCAGCAGCTTCGACAGGGCCAACAATGAGCAGTTCTTC.

This CDR3 reads CSVPKGGVRETQYF. In DNA, the CDR3 is TGCAGCGTCCCTAAAGGGGGCGTTCGGGAGACCCAGTACTTC. The V gene is TRBV29-1, the J gene TRBJ2-5; 7 positions agree with TRBD1. Germline-derived CDR1 and CDR2 are SQVTM and ANQGSEA. The CDR3 has 14 residues. The J segment lost 5 bases and the V segment lost 6 bases, leaving 12 bases of the junction unmatched.

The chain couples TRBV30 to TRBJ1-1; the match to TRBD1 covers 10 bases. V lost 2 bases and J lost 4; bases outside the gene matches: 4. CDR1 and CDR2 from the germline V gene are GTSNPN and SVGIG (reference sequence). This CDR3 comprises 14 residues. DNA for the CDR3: TGTGCCTGGAGTTCCGGGGACAGGGGCACTGAAGCTTTCTTT. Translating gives CAWSSGDRGTEAFF.

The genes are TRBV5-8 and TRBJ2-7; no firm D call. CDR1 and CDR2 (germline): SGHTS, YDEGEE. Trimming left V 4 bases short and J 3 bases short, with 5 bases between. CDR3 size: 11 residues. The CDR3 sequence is CASSVLYEQYF. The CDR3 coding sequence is TGTGCCAGCAGCGTCCTCTACGAGCAGTACTTC. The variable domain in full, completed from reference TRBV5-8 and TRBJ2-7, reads EAGVTQSPTHLIKTRGQQATLRCSPISGHTSVYWYQQALGLGLQFLLWYDEGEERNRGNFPPRFSGRQFPNYSSELNVNALELEDSALYLCASSVLYEQYFGPGTRLTVT.

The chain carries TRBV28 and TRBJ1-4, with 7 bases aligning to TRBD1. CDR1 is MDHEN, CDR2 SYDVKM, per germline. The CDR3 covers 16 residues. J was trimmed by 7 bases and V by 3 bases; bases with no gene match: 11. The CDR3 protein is CASSFFTGARGEKLFF. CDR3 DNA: TGTGCCAGCAGTTTCTTTACAGGGGCGAGGGGTGAAAAACTGTTTTTT. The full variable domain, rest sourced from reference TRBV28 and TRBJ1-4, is DVKVTQSSRYLVKRTGEKVFLECVQDMDHENMFWYRQDPGLGLRLIYFSYDVKMKEKGDIPEGYSVSREKKERFSLILESASTNQTSMYLCASSFFTGARGEKLFFGSGTQLSVL.

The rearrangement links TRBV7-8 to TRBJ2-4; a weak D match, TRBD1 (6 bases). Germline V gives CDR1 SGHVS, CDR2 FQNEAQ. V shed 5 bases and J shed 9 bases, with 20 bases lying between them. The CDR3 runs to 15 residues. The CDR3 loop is CASSAPGQLSGIQYF. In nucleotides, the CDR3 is TGTGCCAGCAGCGCGCCGGGACAATTGAGCGGCATTCAGTACTTC.

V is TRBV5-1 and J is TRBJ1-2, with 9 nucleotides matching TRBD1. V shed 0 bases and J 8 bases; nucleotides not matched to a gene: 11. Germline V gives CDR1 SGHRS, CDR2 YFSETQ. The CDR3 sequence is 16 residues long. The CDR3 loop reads CASSLAFMGQGRGYTF. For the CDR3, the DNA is TGCGCCAGCAGCTTGGCTTTCATGGGACAGGGAAGGGGCTACACCTTC.

The CDR3 coding sequence is TGTGCCAGCAGCCTTGTCCAGGATGAGCAGTACTTC. This codes for CASSLVQDEQYF. The chain carries TRBV28 and TRBJ2-7; D call uncertain. The V and J ends lost 6 bases and 7 bases respectively, with 13 bases between them. CDR1 MDHEN and CDR2 SYDVKM come from the germline V gene. CDR3 size: 12 residues.